Below are 30 T cell receptor beta chains sequenced from a single sample in a study of multiple sclerosis patients with progressive multifocal leukoencephalopathy. Stated time point: before natalizumab initiation. TCRdb's table, derived via immunoSEQ multiplex PCR, lists solely in-frame clones and lacks some. The sample contains 25,000 to 35,000 clones, approximately 92% of which appear only once. Source material: PBMCs. The receptors here all came from a young man with multiple sclerosis.

V and J are TRBV7-9 and TRBJ2-5; weak D call: TRBD2 (6 bases). Germline-derived CDR1 and CDR2 are SEHNR and FQNEAQ (reference sequence). This CDR3 is 14 amino acids long. The germline V and J ends were trimmed by 5 bases and 5 bases, with 15 bases remaining between them. The CDR3 DNA reads TGTGCCAGCAGCCCTAGACTAGAATATGAGACCCAGTACTTC. The encoded protein is CASSPRLEYETQYF.

V and J are TRBV11-3 and TRBJ2-7, with unresolved D. The CDR3 is 13 amino acids. Germline V lookup: CDR1 SGHNT, CDR2 YENEEA. V dropped 2 bases and J dropped 3 bases, with 8 bases sitting between them. The CDR3 spells CASSLTTDYEQYF. Written as DNA, the CDR3 is TGTGCCAGCAGCTTAACCACAGACTACGAGCAGTACTTC.

The chain's CDR3 is CASSSSGAGVGNTIYF. Written as DNA, the CDR3 is TGTGCCAGCAGTTCGTCGGGGGCAGGGGTTGGAAACACCATATATTTT. The chain combines TRBV27 with TRBJ1-3; maybe TRBD1 (6 bases). V lost 4 bases to trimming and J lost 3 bases, with 16 bases between them. The CDR3 length is 16 residues. Germline lookup yields CDR1 MNHEY and CDR2 SMNVEV (reference sequence).

The chain uses TRBV19 and TRBJ2-5, with no clear D. The V gene lost 4 bases and the J gene lost 2 bases, with 11 bases spanning the gap. Per germline, CDR1 LNHDA and CDR2 SQIVND (reference sequence). This CDR3 region has 14 residues. CDR3 protein: CASSRTVQQETQYF. CDR3 bases: TGTGCCAGTAGTAGGACGGTCCAACAAGAGACCCAGTACTTC.

The V call is TRBV2, the J call TRBJ2-7; 10 bases align to TRBD2. This CDR3 is built from 16 residues. The germline CDR1 and CDR2 sequences are SNHLY and FYNNEI. V gave up 3 bases and J gave up 3 bases; unmatched junction bases: 8. The CDR3 region is CASSESRLAGVYEQYF. Here the CDR3 DNA reads TGTGCCAGCAGTGAGTCCCGGCTAGCGGGGGTCTACGAGCAGTACTTC.

J is TRBJ2-5 and V is TRBV5-1, with 8 bases identical to TRBD1. V dropped 9 bases and J dropped 2; count of bases not matched to a gene: 12. CDR3 length: 15 amino acids. The germline V gene encodes CDR1 SGHRS and CDR2 YFSETQ. The CDR3 DNA follows: TGCGCCACCAAACGTAACGGACAGGGTCAAGAGACCCAGTACTTC. Its protein product is CATKRNGQGQETQYF.

This clone has a single count. The chain links TRBV15 to TRBJ2-3, with D hard to call. Germline V gene lookup returns CDR1 LNHNV and CDR2 YYDKDF (reference sequence). The ends were cut back, 9 bases at V and 5 bases at J, with 15 bases in the middle. This CDR3 comprises 13 residues. CDR3 amino acids: CATTRLTEDTQYF. The CDR3 bases are TGTGCCACGACCCGGTTAACAGAAGATACGCAGTATTTT.

CDR3 coding DNA: TGTGCCAGCAGCTCCAGGGGGCCAAGAGATACGCAGTATTTT. Amino acids: CASSSRGPRDTQYF. The V and J genes are TRBV27 and TRBJ2-3; 8 nucleotides agree with TRBD1. Germline V CDR1 and CDR2: MNHEY, SMNVEV (reference sequence). The CDR3 is made up of 14 amino acids. V was clipped by 6 bases and J by 5 bases; unmatched bases: 7.

V is TRBV9 and J is TRBJ2-1; 9 bases match TRBD1. V trimming: 3 bases; J trimming: 6 bases; junction bases outside the gene matches: 4. CDR3 length: 14 residues. Germline-derived CDR1 and CDR2 are SGDLS and YYNGEE. CDR3 amino acids: CASSDGTGFNEQFF. CDR3 DNA sequence: TGTGCCAGCAGCGATGGGACAGGGTTCAATGAGCAGTTCTTC.

The chain combines TRBV7-6 with TRBJ2-3; D not certain. Looked up from germline, CDR1 is SGHVS and CDR2 is FNYEAQ. There are 12 residues in the CDR3. V lost 5 bases and J lost 4, with 7 bases in between. The CDR3 region is CASSLWADTQYF. For the CDR3, the DNA is TGTGCCAGCAGCCTCTGGGCAGATACGCAGTATTTT. The full variable domain, completed using reference TRBV7-6 and TRBJ2-3, is GAGVSQSPRYKVTKRGQDVALRCDPISGHVSLYWYRQALGQGPEFLTYFNYEAQQDKSGLPNDRFSAERPEGSISTLTIQRTEQRDSAMYRCASSLWADTQYFGPGTRLTVL.

The chain recombines TRBV2 with TRBJ2-3; 14 nucleotides line up with TRBD2. J gave up 5 bases and V 7 bases, and 8 bases lay outside the gene matches. CDR1 is SNHLY, CDR2 FYNNEI, per germline. This CDR3 region has 16 residues. The CDR3: CASTRGTSGSKDTQYF. CDR3 DNA: TGTGCCAGCACCCGAGGGACTAGCGGGAGTAAAGATACGCAGTATTTT.

This chain uses TRBV7-8 with TRBJ2-1; no firm D call. The CDR3 spans 16 residues. Trimming took off 1 base at V and 0 bases at J, with 10 bases between the two ends. CDR1 and CDR2 (germline): SGHVS, FQNEAQ. In DNA form, the CDR3 reads TGTGCCAGCAGCTTAGATGCGAAAAGCTCCTACAATGAGCAGTTCTTC. Translating gives CASSLDAKSSYNEQFF.

The chain recombines TRBV19 with TRBJ2-5; 10 bases line up with TRBD1. V shed 4 bases, J shed 10 bases, and the junction held 6 bases outside the gene matches. CDR3 size: 13 residues. Germline V gene lookup returns CDR1 LNHDA and CDR2 SQIVND (reference sequence). The CDR3 coding sequence is TGTGCCAGTAGTACCGGGACAGGGGCCCACCAGTACTTC. The encoded protein is CASSTGTGAHQYF.

The rearrangement joins TRBV4-2 to TRBJ2-5, with 7 bases aligning to TRBD1. The end of the DNA aligns better with TRBJ2-7, so the J call may be wrong. The CDR3 contains 15 residues. Germline CDR1 and CDR2: LGHNA and YNFKEQ. The CDR3, as DNA: TGTGCCAGCAGCCAAGGGGGACAGAAGATCTACGAGCAGTACTTC. It specifies CASSQGGQKIYEQYF.

The J gene is TRBJ2-7, the V gene TRBV27; unclear D gene. The V end lost 3 bases, the J end lost 2 bases, and 14 bases lay between the germline ends. CDR3 size: 15 residues. Germline V lookup: CDR1 MNHEY, CDR2 SMNVEV (reference sequence). The CDR3 protein is CASSLMGNSAYEQYF. CDR3 coding DNA: TGTGCCAGCAGTTTGATGGGGAATAGTGCCTACGAGCAGTACTTC.

The chain links TRBV7-6 to TRBJ2-3, with D perhaps being TRBD1 or TRBD2 (5 bases each). Looked up from germline, CDR1 is SGHVS and CDR2 is FNYEAQ. Trimming took 2 bases from V and 2 from J, leaving 26 bases between them. The CDR3 has 20 residues. The CDR3 loop reads CASSLRPKIRDPTYTDTQYF. In DNA form, the CDR3 reads TGTGCCAGCAGCTTAAGGCCCAAGATCCGGGACCCGACCTACACAGATACGCAGTATTTT.

The J gene is TRBJ1-1, the V gene TRBV6-5, with no clear D. CDR1 MNHEY and CDR2 SVGAGI come from the germline V gene. This CDR3 comprises 13 residues. V was trimmed by 0 bases and J by 5 bases, leaving 7 bases between them. As DNA, the CDR3 is TGTGCCAGCAGTTACTCGAAGGGAACTGAAGCTTTCTTT. Amino acid sequence: CASSYSKGTEAFF.

The J gene is TRBJ2-3, the V gene TRBV27; 10 nucleotides match TRBD2. The CDR3 totals 17 residues. Losses at the gene ends were 11 bases for V and 8 bases for J; bases not matched to a gene: 22. Looked up from germline, CDR1 is MNHEY and CDR2 is SMNVEV (reference sequence). The CDR3 reads CAGYSPSSGRFKGTQYF. The CDR3 DNA is TGTGCCGGTTACAGCCCGAGTAGCGGGAGGTTCAAGGGTACGCAGTATTTT.

The gene calls are TRBV7-9 and TRBJ2-3, with 8 bases that match TRBD2. Germline values: CDR1 SEHNR, CDR2 FQNEAQ (reference sequence). With 2 bases clipped from V and 4 bases from J, the junction kept 8 bases outside the gene matches. The CDR3 extends over 16 amino acids. The CDR3, as DNA: TGTGCCAGCAGCTTAAGGATAGCGGGAATCGCAGATACGCAGTATTTT. Amino acid sequence: CASSLRIAGIADTQYF.

The chain couples TRBV11-2 to TRBJ2-1; no clear D. Between the trimmed V and J ends, which lost 0 bases and 0 bases, there was a span of 15 bases. Germline CDR1 is SGHAT and CDR2 is FQNNGV. The CDR3 contains 18 residues. DNA for the CDR3: TGTGCCAGCAGCTTAGATCTGGGCATTCTGAGCTCCTACAATGAGCAGTTCTTC. It specifies CASSLDLGILSSYNEQFF.

The chain combines TRBV6-5 with TRBJ2-1, with 8 nucleotides matching TRBD1. This CDR3 comprises 14 residues. The germline gives CDR1 MNHEY, CDR2 SVGAGI. J lost 6 bases, V lost 6 bases, and 7 bases had no gene match. The CDR3 bases are TGTGCCAGCAGAGCCGGGACAGGCCCCAATGAGCAGTTCTTC. The encoded protein is CASRAGTGPNEQFF.

V usage is TRBV9 and J usage is TRBJ2-3, with a weak D call TRBD2 (7 bases). The V gene's germline CDR1 is SGDLS and CDR2 YYNGEE. The V and J ends lost 6 bases and 4 bases respectively, with 18 bases between them. The CDR3 consists of 15 residues. The CDR3 protein is CASNPPDGGPDTQYF. The CDR3 DNA reads TGTGCCAGCAACCCGCCTGACGGGGGGCCAGATACGCAGTATTTT.

This clone appeared a few times. The chain combines TRBV6-5 with TRBJ1-3; 8 bases map to TRBD1. CDR3 length: 16 residues. The trim removed 4 bases at V and 8 bases at J, leaving 13 bases unmatched. CDR1 is MNHEY and CDR2 is SVGAGI in the germline V gene. The CDR3 DNA follows: TGTGCCAGCAGTTCCCTCGGACAGGGAAGGAGTGACACCATATATTTT. Translating gives CASSSLGQGRSDTIYF.

DNA for the CDR3: TGTGCCAGCTCACGTACCCGCGCAGGCGACTATGGCTACACCTTC. It encodes CASSRTRAGDYGYTF. J is TRBJ1-2 and V is TRBV18; D is undetermined. This CDR3 is built from 15 residues. CDR1 KGHSH and CDR2 LQKENI come from the germline V gene. V was clipped by 4 bases and J by 3 bases, with 15 bases between them.

The J gene is TRBJ2-5, the V gene TRBV4-1, with 7 bases identical to TRBD2. The CDR3 extends over 14 amino acids. The V segment lost 0 bases and the J segment 3 bases; nucleotides outside the gene matches: 1. Germline V gene data show CDR1 as MGHRA and CDR2 as YSYEKL. Here the CDR3 reads CASSQEGGEETQYF. CDR3 DNA sequence: TGCGCCAGCAGCCAAGAGGGAGGGGAAGAGACCCAGTACTTC.

The V gene is TRBV2, the J gene TRBJ2-3, with unresolved D. Germline lookup yields CDR1 SNHLY and CDR2 FYNNEI. The CDR3 is 12 amino acids. Trimming pared 7 bases from V and 4 bases from J, leaving 9 bases between. The CDR3: CASKVVADTQYF. Written as DNA, the CDR3 is TGTGCCAGCAAAGTAGTCGCAGATACGCAGTATTTT.

The genes are TRBV4-1 and TRBJ2-7; TRBD2 matches 7 bases. CDR1 is MGHRA, CDR2 YSYEKL, per germline. V lost 2 bases to trimming and J lost 1 base; unmatched junction nucleotides: 2. This CDR3 is built from 14 residues. Here the CDR3 reads CASSQKAGSYEQYF. The CDR3 DNA follows: TGCGCCAGCAGCCAAAAAGCGGGGTCCTACGAGCAGTACTTC.

The gene calls are TRBV4-1 and TRBJ2-1; D is unclear. The germline gives CDR1 MGHRA, CDR2 YSYEKL. The CDR3 spans 12 residues. Trimming stripped 8 bases from V and 8 bases from J, with 13 bases between. CDR3 amino acids: CASGPVGYEQFF. CDR3 coding DNA: TGCGCCAGCGGCCCCGTGGGATATGAGCAGTTCTTC.

The V call is TRBV11-2, the J call TRBJ2-2; 10 nucleotides agree with TRBD2. Germline values: CDR1 SGHAT, CDR2 FQNNGV. V lost 2 bases and J lost 0; bases outside the gene matches: 6. This CDR3 has 18 amino acids. The CDR3 is CASSLSASGRTNTGELFF. The CDR3 DNA reads TGTGCCAGCAGCTTATCGGCTAGCGGGAGAACGAACACCGGGGAGCTGTTTTTT.

The rearrangement uses TRBV4-1 and TRBJ2-5, with TRBD2 identical over 14 bases. The V gene end was trimmed by 2 bases and the J gene end by 2 bases; junction bases not matched to a gene: 4. The CDR3 spans 17 residues. CDR1 is MGHRA, CDR2 YSYEKL, per germline. CDR3 loop: CASSQSGLAGGQETQYF. CDR3 DNA: TGCGCCAGCAGCCAATCAGGACTAGCGGGAGGTCAAGAGACCCAGTACTTC.